Presented here are 9 T cell receptor beta chains from one specimen sequenced in a study of shared T cell receptors in the human thymus. Produced via immunoSEQ multiplex PCR; TCRdb's table is partial and in-frame only. The table shows 540,000 or so clones, with around 82% occurring only once. The same data also contributed to another study, on human thymus T cells.

Specimen: thymocytes. These TCRs come from a boy younger than two with a congenital heart defect.

This clone is a singleton in its sample. This chain links TRBV7-2 with TRBJ2-1; 10 bases agree with TRBD2. V gave up 5 bases and J gave up 1 base; unmatched junction bases: 11. Germline CDR1 and CDR2: SGHTA and FQGNSA. The CDR3 extends over 18 amino acids. The CDR3 sequence is CASSPPRPSGSSYNEQFF. In DNA form, the CDR3 reads TGTGCCAGCAGCCCTCCCCGTCCTAGCGGGAGTTCCTACAATGAGCAGTTCTTC.

The rearrangement joins TRBV6-1 to TRBJ2-2, with 9 bases identical to TRBD2. CDR3 length: 18 residues. The V gene end was trimmed by 2 bases and the J gene end by 5 bases; junction bases not matched to a gene: 12. The germline V gene encodes CDR1 MNHNS and CDR2 SASEGT. Written as DNA, the CDR3 is TGTGCCAGCAGTGAATGGGGTAGCGGGAGTGAACCTACCGGGGAGCTGTTTTTT. Its protein product is CASSEWGSGSEPTGELFF.

This chain links TRBV19 with TRBJ2-7; a weak D match, TRBD1 (7 bases). Trimming took off 3 bases at V and 5 bases at J, with 20 bases between the two ends. Germline CDR1 and CDR2: LNHDA and SQIVND (reference sequence). The CDR3 contains 16 residues. The CDR3 protein is CASSICGGRQGHEQYF. The CDR3 DNA reads TGTGCCAGTAGTATTTGTGGGGGGAGACAGGGCCACGAGCAGTACTTC.

The chain employs TRBV4-3 and TRBJ2-7; D gene ambiguous. The CDR3 has 14 residues. The germline V gene encodes CDR1 LGHNA and CDR2 YSLEER. V shed 0 bases and J shed 3 bases, with 9 bases lying between them. The CDR3 loop is CASSQDRRFYEQYF. CDR3 DNA sequence: TGCGCCAGCAGCCAAGATCGGCGGTTCTACGAGCAGTACTTC.

The chain combines TRBV28 with TRBJ2-7; the match to TRBD2 covers 8 bases. Germline V gives CDR1 MDHEN, CDR2 SYDVKM. This CDR3 is 18 amino acids long. Trimming cost V 4 bases and J 0 bases; bases outside gene matches: 14. CDR3 DNA: TGTGCCAGCAGTTACTTCCCGGGCAGCGGGAGTTACTCCTACGAGCAGTACTTC. Protein sequence: CASSYFPGSGSYSYEQYF.

This rearrangement joins TRBV2 to TRBJ2-3; 8 positions agree with TRBD2. The CDR3 runs to 17 residues. Germline CDR1 reads SNHLY; CDR2 reads FYNNEI. V dropped 6 bases and J dropped 2; count of bases not matched to a gene: 13. The CDR3 here is CASRLLAGRGDTDTQYF. Here the CDR3 DNA reads TGTGCCAGCAGACTATTAGCGGGAAGGGGGGACACAGATACGCAGTATTTT.

This clone was seen a handful of times. The chain recombines TRBV9 with TRBJ1-1; the D gene is possibly TRBD1 (6 bases). The CDR3 has 16 residues. The V end was cut by 0 bases, the J end by 1 base, with 13 bases between. Germline V gene data show CDR1 as SGDLS and CDR2 as YYNGEE. The CDR3 sequence: CASSVGAGTQNTEAFF. CDR3 coding DNA: TGTGCCAGCAGCGTAGGGGCCGGGACACAGAACACTGAAGCTTTCTTT.

The chain joins TRBV27 to TRBJ2-4; maybe TRBD2 (6 bases). The CDR3 runs to 16 residues. The germline V gene encodes CDR1 MNHEY and CDR2 SMNVEV (reference sequence). The V and J ends lost 0 bases and 0 bases respectively, with 9 bases between them. The CDR3 spells CASSLSSGGAKNIQYF. As DNA, the CDR3 is TGTGCCAGCAGTTTATCTAGCGGAGGAGCCAAAAACATTCAGTACTTC.

The V call is TRBV5-6, the J call TRBJ2-3, with 14 bases fitting TRBD2. CDR1 SGHDT and CDR2 YYEEEE come from the germline V gene. Losses at the gene ends were 3 bases for V and 3 bases for J; bases not matched to a gene: 9. This CDR3 has 18 residues. CDR3: CASSCPGTSGRLTDTQYF. Written as DNA, the CDR3 is TGTGCCAGCAGCTGTCCCGGGACTAGCGGGAGATTGACAGATACGCAGTATTTT. The variable domain in full, with the rest retrieved from reference TRBV5-6 and TRBJ2-3, is DAGVTQSPTHLIKTRGQQVTLRCSPKSGHDTVSWYQQALGQGPQFIFQYYEEEERQRGNFPDRFSGHQFPNYSSELNVNALLLGDSALYLCASSCPGTSGRLTDTQYFGPGTRLTVL.